This entry lists 22 T cell receptor beta chains sequenced from one sample in a study of blood T cells in healthy people across ages. Then a second PCR, running about 6 to 11 cycles, was carried out with a sample-barcoded 5' primer and a J-beta primer mix. TCRdb itself ran the 5' RACE reads through MiXCR, one entry per CDR3 protein. The sample holds about 670,000 distinct CDR3 sequences, around 43% seen once. Sequenced sample: blood. These receptors came from an elderly man in good health.

This clonotype was seen only a few times. Here the CDR3 reads CASGPGQIFSSYTF. The CDR3 bases are TGTGCCAGCGGCCCAGGACAGATCTTTAGTAGCTACACCTTC. The V gene is TRBV12-3 or TRBV12-4, the J gene TRBJ1-2; weak D call: TRBD1 (6 bases). Deletions cut 8 bases from V and 9 bases from J, with 22 bases between. The CDR3 sequence is 14 residues long.

This chain links TRBV27 with TRBJ2-7; the match to TRBD1 covers 7 bases. Germline V gene sequence: CDR1 MNHEY, CDR2 SMNVEV (reference sequence). The CDR3 is made up of 14 amino acids. V was pared by 4 bases and J by 2 bases, with 5 bases of the junction left unmatched. The DNA of the CDR3 is TGTGCCAGCAGTTCTCGTGGGACAGCCTACGAGCAGTACTTC. Its translation is CASSSRGTAYEQYF.

This clonotype was counted a few times. The rearrangement uses TRBV7-2 and TRBJ2-7; TRBD1 is a possible D gene (5 bases). The CDR3 is made up of 13 amino acids. Looked up from germline, CDR1 is SGHTA and CDR2 is FQGNSA. The ends were cut back, 0 bases at V and 7 bases at J, with 10 bases in the middle. The CDR3 DNA sequence: TGTGCCAGCAGCTTAGCGGCAGGGCGGGAGCAGTACTTC. Its translation: CASSLAAGREQYF.

The gene calls are TRBV6-2 or TRBV6-3 and TRBJ1-2, with 7 bases identical to TRBD1. The ends lost 5 bases at V and 4 bases at J; junction bases unmatched: 7. The CDR3 is 14 amino acids. In germline, CDR1 is MNHEY, CDR2 SVGEGT. The CDR3 sequence: CASSLQGNAYGYTF. The CDR3 nucleotides are TGTGCCAGCAGTCTACAGGGGAATGCCTATGGCTACACCTTC.

A few counts support this clonotype. The V gene is TRBV29-1, the J gene TRBJ2-2, with 10 bases aligning to TRBD2. Germline V gene lookup returns CDR1 SQVTM and CDR2 ANQGSEA. This CDR3 has 15 residues. V was pared by 6 bases and J by 2 bases, with 6 bases of the junction left unmatched. The CDR3 DNA reads as TGCAGCGTCCGTACTAGCGGGATTAACACCGGGGAGCTGTTTTTT. Translated, it gives CSVRTSGINTGELFF.

CDR3 in amino acids: CASSRLRAGELFF. The CDR3 DNA sequence: TGTGCCAGCAGTAGACTCAGGGCCGGGGAGCTGTTTTTT. V gene TRBV25-1 combines with J gene TRBJ2-2; possibly TRBD1 for D (5 bases). Germline assignment: CDR1 MGHDK and CDR2 SYGVNS. The CDR3 is 13 amino acids. The V end lost 5 bases, the J end lost 6 bases, and 10 bases lay between the germline ends.

This clonotype was found many times. V is TRBV29-1 and J is TRBJ2-5; 10 bases are a match to TRBD1. This CDR3 is 9 amino acids long. CDR1 and CDR2 from the germline V gene are SQVTM and ANQGSEA. V lost 6 bases to trimming and J lost 13 bases; unmatched junction nucleotides: 2. The CDR3 reads CSVDRGPYF. As DNA, the CDR3 is TGCAGCGTCGACAGGGGGCCGTACTTC.

DNA for the CDR3: TGTGCCAGCAGCACCGCGTTCTCCTACGAGCAGTACTTC. This codes for CASSTAFSYEQYF. The rearrangement links TRBV7-9 to TRBJ2-7; D not resolved. The CDR3 sequence is 13 residues long. The germline CDR1 and CDR2 sequences are SEHNR and FQNEAQ (reference sequence). V was shortened by 5 bases and J by 0 bases, with 8 bases between the two germline ends. Full variable domain (remainder filled in from reference TRBV7-9 and TRBJ2-7): DTGVSQNPRHKITKRGQNVTFRCDPISEHNRLYWYRQTLGQGPEFLTYFQNEAQLEKSRLLSDRFSAERPKGSFSTLEIQRTEQGDSAMYLCASSTAFSYEQYFGPGTRLTVT.

The V and J genes are TRBV11-3 and TRBJ2-7; D not resolved. V dropped 5 bases and J dropped 4 bases, with 12 bases sitting between them. CDR1 SGHNT and CDR2 YENEEA come from the germline V gene. The CDR3 extends over 13 amino acids. This chain's CDR3 is CASSANRQYEQYF. The DNA of the CDR3 is TGTGCCAGCAGCGCCAACCGACAATACGAGCAGTACTTC.

The V call is TRBV10-3, the J call TRBJ2-3, with D possibly called TRBD1 or TRBD2 (5 bases each). From germline, CDR1 is ENHRY and CDR2 SYGVKD. The CDR3 covers 17 residues. Trimming removed 7 bases at V and 0 bases at J, with 20 bases between. This CDR3 reads CAIKEAEDGASTDTQYF. The CDR3 bases are TGTGCCATCAAAGAAGCGGAGGACGGGGCTAGCACAGATACGCAGTATTTT.

The J gene is TRBJ1-2, the V gene TRBV6-5, with unresolved D. Germline lookup yields CDR1 MNHEY and CDR2 SVGAGI. The CDR3 consists of 13 residues. V dropped 5 bases and J dropped 4 bases, with 11 bases sitting between them. The DNA for the CDR3 is TGTGCCAGCAGTGATTCGCTCCGCTATGGCTACACCTTC. Translation gives CASSDSLRYGYTF.

The rearrangement uses TRBV12-5 and TRBJ2-3; 8 nucleotides agree with TRBD2. Germline CDR1 is LGHNT and CDR2 is FRNRAP. The CDR3 runs 14 residues. Germline trimming cut 6 bases from V and 2 bases from J; bases unmatched to any gene: 4. In DNA form, the CDR3 reads TGTGCTAGTGGCCCGACTAGCGCCACAGATACGCAGTATTTT. This codes for CASGPTSATDTQYF.

V usage is TRBV12-3 or TRBV12-4 and J usage is TRBJ2-3; the D call may be TRBD1 or TRBD2 (6 bases each). Trimming left V 6 bases short and J 4 bases short, with 17 bases between. The CDR3 contains 15 residues. The CDR3 DNA is TGTGCCAGCAGGGGGGGCGGGGCGGGTCCAGATACGCAGTATTTT. This codes for CASRGGGAGPDTQYF.

V and J are TRBV20-1 and TRBJ2-4; 7 nucleotides agree with TRBD2. CDR1 and CDR2 (germline): DFQATT, SNEGSKA (reference sequence). The CDR3 is made up of 15 amino acids. V shed 6 bases and J 0 bases; nucleotides not matched to a gene: 8. The CDR3 spells CSAPQLALAKNIQYF. The CDR3 DNA follows: TGCAGTGCCCCTCAACTAGCGCTAGCCAAAAACATTCAGTACTTC.

V is TRBV24-1 and J is TRBJ2-7; 10 positions match TRBD1. This CDR3 contains 14 residues. Trimming cost V 3 bases and J 6 bases; bases outside gene matches: 4. Germline-derived CDR1 and CDR2 are KGHDR and SFDVKD. The CDR3 DNA reads TGTGCCACCAGTGATCCGGGACAGGGGTCCGAGCAGTACTTC. Translating it yields CATSDPGQGSEQYF.

The chain employs TRBV29-1 and TRBJ2-1; D gene unclear. TRBJ2-7 matches the DNA end more closely, so the J call is doubtful. Germline assignment: CDR1 SQVTM and CDR2 ANQGSEA. CDR3 length: 14 amino acids. The CDR3 region is CSVVMGNSYNEQYF. CDR3 nucleotides: TGCAGCGTTGTAATGGGTAACTCCTACAATGAGCAGTACTTC.

The genes are TRBV18 and TRBJ1-2; D ambiguous. The CDR3 totals 14 residues. The germline CDR1 and CDR2 sequences are KGHSH and LQKENI. Trimming removed 5 bases at V and 4 bases at J, with 14 bases between. Written as DNA, the CDR3 is TGTGCCAGCTCAGACCCGGACCGCGGCTATGGCTACACCTTC. This sequence encodes CASSDPDRGYGYTF.

The chain uses TRBV18 and TRBJ2-5; D might be TRBD1 or TRBD2, each matching 5 bases. This CDR3 has 15 residues. The ends were cut back, 1 base at V and 1 base at J, with 10 bases in the middle. From germline, CDR1 is KGHSH and CDR2 LQKENI. The CDR3 here is CASSPRGGVQETQYF. The CDR3, as DNA: TGTGCCAGCTCACCACGTGGGGGAGTCCAAGAGACCCAGTACTTC.

The genes are TRBV5-6 and TRBJ1-1, with D perhaps matching TRBD1 (6 bases). Germline V gene sequence: CDR1 SGHDT, CDR2 YYEEEE. Deletions cut 0 bases from V and 1 base from J, with 10 bases between. This CDR3 region has 15 residues. CDR3 nucleotide sequence: TGTGCCAGCAGCTTGGTGGGACACCAGAACACTGAAGCTTTCTTT. It specifies CASSLVGHQNTEAFF.

V and J are TRBV4-2 and TRBJ1-2; no clear D gene. The V gene's germline CDR1 is LGHNA and CDR2 YNFKEQ. This CDR3 region has 13 residues. V lost 0 bases and J 6 bases, leaving 8 bases between the germline ends. This CDR3 is CASSQDLMNGYTF. DNA of the CDR3: TGTGCCAGCAGCCAAGATCTCATGAATGGCTACACCTTC.

The genes are TRBV14 and TRBJ2-1; TRBD2 agrees at 10 bases. V lost 3 bases, J lost 13 bases, and 9 bases stayed unmatched. The length of the CDR3 is 14 residues. The germline CDR1 and CDR2 sequences are SGHDN and FVKESK. CDR3 DNA: TGTGCCAGCAGCCAGGCTAGCGGGGGTGCGACCCAGTTCTTC. Translating it yields CASSQASGGATQFF.

The chain uses TRBV25-1 and TRBJ2-4; D might be TRBD1 or TRBD2, each matching 6 bases. This CDR3 comprises 15 residues. The germline gives CDR1 MGHDK, CDR2 SYGVNS. Trimming removed 3 bases from V and 2 bases from J, with 11 bases in between. The chain's CDR3 is CASSDTGATKNIQYF. The CDR3 DNA follows: TGTGCCAGCAGTGATACGGGGGCGACCAAAAACATTCAGTACTTC.